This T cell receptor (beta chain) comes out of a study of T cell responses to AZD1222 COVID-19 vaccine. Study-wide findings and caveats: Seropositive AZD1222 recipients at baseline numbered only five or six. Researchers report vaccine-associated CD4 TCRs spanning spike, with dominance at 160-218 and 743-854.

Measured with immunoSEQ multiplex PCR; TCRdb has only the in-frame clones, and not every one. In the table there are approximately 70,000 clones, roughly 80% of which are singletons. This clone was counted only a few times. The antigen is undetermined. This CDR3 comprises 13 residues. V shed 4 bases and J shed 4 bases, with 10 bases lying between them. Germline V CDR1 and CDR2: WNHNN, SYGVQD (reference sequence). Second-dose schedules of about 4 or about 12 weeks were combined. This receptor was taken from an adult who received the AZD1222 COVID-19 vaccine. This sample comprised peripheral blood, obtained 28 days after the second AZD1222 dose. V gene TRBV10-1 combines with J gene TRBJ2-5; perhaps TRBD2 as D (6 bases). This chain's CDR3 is CASSVVGGETQYF. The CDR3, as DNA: TGCGCCAGCAGTGTGGTCGGGGGAGAGACCCAGTACTTC.